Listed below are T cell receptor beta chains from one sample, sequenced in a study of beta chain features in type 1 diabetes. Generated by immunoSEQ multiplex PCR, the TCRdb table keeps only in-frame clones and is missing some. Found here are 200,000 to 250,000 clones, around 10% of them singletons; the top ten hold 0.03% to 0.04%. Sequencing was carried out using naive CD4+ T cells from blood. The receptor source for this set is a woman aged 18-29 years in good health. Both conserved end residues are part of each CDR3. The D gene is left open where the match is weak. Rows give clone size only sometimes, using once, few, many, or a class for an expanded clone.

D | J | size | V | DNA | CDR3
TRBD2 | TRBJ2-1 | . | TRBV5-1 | TGCGCCAGCAGCCCCGGGACTAGCGGATGGAGCTCCTACAATGAGCAGTTCTTC | CASSPGTSGWSSYNEQFF
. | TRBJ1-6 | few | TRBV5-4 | TGTGCCAGCAGCTTGGACAGGGCGAGCTCCTATAATTCACCCCTCCACTTT | CASSLDRASSYNSPLHF
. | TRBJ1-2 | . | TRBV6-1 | TGTGCCAGCAGGGAACAGAGGAACAACTATGGCTACACCTTC | CASREQRNNYGYTF
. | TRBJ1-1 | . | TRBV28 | TGTGCCAGCAGTTTACAGGGGATTCCTACTGAAGCTTTCTTT | CASSLQGIPTEAFF
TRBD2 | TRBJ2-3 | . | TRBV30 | TGTGCCTGGAGTGCGAGCGGGAGGGCCGTAGATACGCAGTATTTT | CAWSASGRAVDTQYF
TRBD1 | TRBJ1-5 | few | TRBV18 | TGTGCCAGCTCACCGGACAGGGACTATTATAGCAATCAGCCCCAGCATTTT | CASSPDRDYYSNQPQHF
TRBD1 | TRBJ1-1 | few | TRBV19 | TGTGCCAGTAGTACGACAGGGGGCAAATTTGACACTGAAGCTTTCTTT | CASSTTGGKFDTEAFF
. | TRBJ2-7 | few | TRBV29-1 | TGCGGCCCGGGGGTCCCAAAATCCTACGAGCAGTACTTC | CGPGVPKSYEQYF
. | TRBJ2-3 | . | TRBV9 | TGTGCCAGCAGCGTAGCTACGTTGGATACGCAGTATTTT | CASSVATLDTQYF
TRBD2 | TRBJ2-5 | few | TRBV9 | TGTGCCAGCAGCGCGACTAGCGGGTCGGAGGGTCCCCAGTACTTC | CASSATSGSEGPQYF
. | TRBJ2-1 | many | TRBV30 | TGTGCCTGGAGTTTCAGGGCAAATGAGCAGTTCTTC | CAWSFRANEQFF
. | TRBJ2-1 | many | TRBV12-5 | TGTGCTAGTGGTTCGCAGGAGGGCCAGGTCCATGAGCAGTTCTTC | CASGSQEGQVHEQFF
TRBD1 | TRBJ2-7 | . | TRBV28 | TGTGCCAGCAGCTCCGGGACAGCGAGGCGGGAGCAGTACTTC | CASSSGTARREQYF
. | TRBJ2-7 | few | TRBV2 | TGTGCCAGCAGCGGTGAGACAGGAAGCGAGCAGTACTTC | CASSGETGSEQYF
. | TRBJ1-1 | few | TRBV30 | TGTGCCTGGAGTGTACAGGCGAACACTGAAGCTTTCTTT | CAWSVQANTEAFF
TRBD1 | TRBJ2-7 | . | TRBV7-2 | TGTGCCAGCAGCAATTACAGGGGAGAGGCCTACGAGCAGTACTTC | CASSNYRGEAYEQYF
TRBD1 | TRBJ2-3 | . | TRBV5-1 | TGCGCCGGGCGTCGTGGGACAGACACAGATACGCAGTATTTT | CAGRRGTDTDTQYF
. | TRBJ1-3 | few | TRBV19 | TGTGCCAGTAGTCCCTCGACGGGTAACTCTGGAAACACCATATATTTT | CASSPSTGNSGNTIYF
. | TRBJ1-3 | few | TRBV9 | TGTGCCAGCAGCGTAGTTGGGCGCTCTGGAAACACCATATATTTT | CASSVVGRSGNTIYF
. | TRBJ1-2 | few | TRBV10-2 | TGCGCCAGATCTGACGGGATCAATGGCTACACCTTC | CARSDGINGYTF
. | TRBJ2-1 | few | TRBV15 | TGTGCCACCAGCTGGGGGGTCGGGGGAGCCCTCAATGAGCAGTTCTTC | CATSWGVGGALNEQFF
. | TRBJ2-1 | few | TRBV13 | TGTGCCAGCAGCTCGATCCGGGATAACTCCTACAATGAGCAGTTCTTC | CASSSIRDNSYNEQFF
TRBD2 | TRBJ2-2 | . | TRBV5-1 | TGCGCCAGCAGCTTGAGACTAGCGGGAGAGAGCACCGGGGAGCTGTTTTTT | CASSLRLAGESTGELFF
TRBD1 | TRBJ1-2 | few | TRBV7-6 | TGTGCCAGCAGCGAACAGGGGAACTATGGCTACACCTTC | CASSEQGNYGYTF
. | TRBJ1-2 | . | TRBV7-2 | TGTGCCAGCACCCCCTCTGGACTCAATCTCTATGGCTACACCTTC | CASTPSGLNLYGYTF
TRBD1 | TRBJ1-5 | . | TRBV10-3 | TGTGCCATCAGTGAGTCTCTTCTTCCCGGGACAGGGAATCAGCCCCAGCATTTT | CAISESLLPGTGNQPQHF
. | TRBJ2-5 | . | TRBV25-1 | TGTGCCAGCAGTGGCCCGCAGGGGAAAGGGACCCAGTACTTC | CASSGPQGKGTQYF
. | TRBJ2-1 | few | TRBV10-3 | TGTGCCATCGGGGTCCTAGCAGACAATGAGCAGTTCTTC | CAIGVLADNEQFF
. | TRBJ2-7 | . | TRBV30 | TGTGCCTGGAGTCCCCAGTACGAGCAGTACTTC | CAWSPQYEQYF
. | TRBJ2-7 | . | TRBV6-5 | TGTGCCAGCAGTTACCGGGCAGGAAGCGGCGAGCAGTACTTC | CASSYRAGSGEQYF
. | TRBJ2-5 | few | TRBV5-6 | TGTGCCAGCAGCTTGCCAGGGATGGAGACCCAGTACTTC | CASSLPGMETQYF
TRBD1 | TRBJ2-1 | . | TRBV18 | TGTGCCAGCTCACCGCAGGGGGCAAGCTCCTACAATGAGCAGTTCTTC | CASSPQGASSYNEQFF
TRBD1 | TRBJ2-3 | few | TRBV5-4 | TGTGCCAGCAGCTCTACAGGGGAAAATACGCAGTATTTT | CASSSTGENTQYF